This TCR beta chain was observed in a study of cytomegalovirus exposure and HLA in healthy donors. Study conclusions and caveats: Rare sequences made up most TCRs, while some public TCRs were found in many donors.

The donors were in the 120-subject validation cohort, distinct from the roughly 700-subject first cohort. As to this clone: Its antigen remains unidentified.

Generated by immunoSEQ multiplex PCR, the TCRdb table keeps only in-frame clones and is missing some. Of some 140,000 clones in the sample, about 90% were seen once. This CDR3 has 17 residues. The trim removed 5 bases at V and 6 bases at J, leaving 12 bases unmatched. Germline CDR1 PRHDT, CDR2 FYEKMQ (reference sequence). Sample: PBMCs. This TCR came from a man between 18 and 35 years old in good health and CMV-seronegative. V and J are TRBV13 and TRBJ2-7; 14 positions agree with TRBD2. The CDR3 DNA sequence: TGTGCCAGCAGCGAACTGCAGGGACTAGCGGGAGTTGGCGAGCAGTACTTC. Protein sequence: CASSELQGLAGVGEQYF.